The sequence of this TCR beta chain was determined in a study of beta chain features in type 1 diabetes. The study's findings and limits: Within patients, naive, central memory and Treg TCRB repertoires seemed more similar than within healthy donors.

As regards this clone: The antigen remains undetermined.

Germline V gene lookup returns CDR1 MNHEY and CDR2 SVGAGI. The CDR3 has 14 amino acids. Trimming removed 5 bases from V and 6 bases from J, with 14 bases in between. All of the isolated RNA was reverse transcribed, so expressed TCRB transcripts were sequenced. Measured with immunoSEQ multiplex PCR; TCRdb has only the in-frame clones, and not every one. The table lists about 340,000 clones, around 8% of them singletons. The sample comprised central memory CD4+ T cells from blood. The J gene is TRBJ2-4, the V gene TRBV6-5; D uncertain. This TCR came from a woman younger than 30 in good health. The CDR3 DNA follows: TGTGCCAGCAGTCGGACCAGAGGATTAAACATTCAGTACTTC. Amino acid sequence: CASSRTRGLNIQYF.